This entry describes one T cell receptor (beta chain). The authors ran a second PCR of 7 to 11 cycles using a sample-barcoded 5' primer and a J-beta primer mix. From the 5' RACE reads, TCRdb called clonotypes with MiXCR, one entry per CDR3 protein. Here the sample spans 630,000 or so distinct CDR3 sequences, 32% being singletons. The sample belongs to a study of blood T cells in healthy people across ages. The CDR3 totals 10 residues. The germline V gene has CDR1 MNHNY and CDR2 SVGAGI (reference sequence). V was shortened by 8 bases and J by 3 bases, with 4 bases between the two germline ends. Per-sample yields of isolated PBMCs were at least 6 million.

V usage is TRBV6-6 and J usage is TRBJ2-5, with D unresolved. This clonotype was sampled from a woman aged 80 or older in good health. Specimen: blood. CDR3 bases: TGTGCCAGCGGGGAAGAGACCCAGTACTTC. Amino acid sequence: CASGEETQYF.